The 21 T cell receptor beta chains presented below share a single source sample, sequenced in a study of T-cell memory formation after mild COVID-19. TCRdb independently ran MiXCR on the 5' RACE reads; one entry per CDR3 protein. This table has some 290,000 distinct CDR3 sequences, around 15% appearing once. Source material: PBMCs or a T cell subset sorted from them (not recorded which). Receptors were obtained from a young man who had mild COVID-19 (a few samples of this study predate the infection). Cell type and time point are not known.

V is TRBV4-1 and J is TRBJ1-3, with no clear D. V lost 4 bases, J lost 4 bases, and 11 bases lay in between. CDR1 is MGHRA, CDR2 YSYEKL, per germline. The CDR3 contains 14 residues. The CDR3 region is CASSRVLPGNTIYF. As DNA, the CDR3 is TGCGCCAGCAGCCGAGTTCTGCCAGGAAACACCATATATTTT.

The chain links TRBV7-9 to TRBJ2-5; 8 nucleotides agree with TRBD2. CDR3 length: 16 residues. V lost 4 bases and J lost 5; bases outside the gene matches: 12. Per the germline V gene, CDR1 is SEHNR and CDR2 is FQNEAQ (reference sequence). The CDR3 nucleotides read TGTGCCAGCAGCTCGGTACGGGGGGGTCCCCCCGAGACCCAGTACTTC. Its translation: CASSSVRGGPPETQYF. Drawing the rest from reference TRBV7-9 and TRBJ2-5, the complete variable domain is DTGVSQNPRHKITKRGQNVTFRCDPISEHNRLYWYRQTLGQGPEFLTYFQNEAQLEKSRLLSDRFSAERPKGSFSTLEIQRTEQGDSAMYLCASSSVRGGPPETQYFGPGTRLLVL.

The rearrangement links TRBV4-3 to TRBJ1-6; D may be TRBD1 (6 bases). The CDR3 is made up of 15 amino acids. From germline, CDR1 is LGHNA and CDR2 YSLEER. V lost 3 bases and J lost 8, with 14 bases in between. The CDR3 nucleotides are TGCGCCAGCAGCCAGCTTCACAGGGACTATTCACCCCTCCACTTT. This encodes CASSQLHRDYSPLHF.

This clonotype was observed a few times. The rearrangement joins TRBV19 to TRBJ1-1; D is uncertain. The germline V gene has CDR1 LNHDA and CDR2 SQIVND (reference sequence). The CDR3 consists of 15 residues. Between the trimmed V and J ends, which lost 1 base and 2 bases, there was a span of 11 bases. The CDR3, as DNA: TGTGCCAGTAGTATAGGAGCGGGGATAAACACTGAAGCTTTCTTT. Encoded protein: CASSIGAGINTEAFF.

The genes are TRBV19 and TRBJ2-6; D gene ambiguous. The CDR3 loop spans 16 amino acids. V was trimmed by 4 bases and J by 0 bases, leaving 10 bases between them. The V gene's germline CDR1 is LNHDA and CDR2 SQIVND (reference sequence). Written as DNA, the CDR3 is TGTGCCAGTAGTAGGACGGGTAGCTCTGGGGCCAACGTCCTGACTTTC. Translating it yields CASSRTGSSGANVLTF.

This chain uses TRBV7-3 with TRBJ2-1, with no clear D. CDR3 size: 14 residues. Trimming removed 1 base at V and 4 bases at J, with 8 bases between. Germline-derived CDR1 and CDR2 are SGHTA and FQGTGA. The CDR3 here is CASSLRFGYNEQFF. Here the CDR3 DNA reads TGTGCCAGCAGCTTAAGGTTCGGATACAATGAGCAGTTCTTC.

This clonotype was detected a few times. The V call is TRBV6-5, the J call TRBJ1-5, with 9 bases matching TRBD1. The V and J ends lost 8 bases and 2 bases, in that order; junction bases with no gene match: 16. This CDR3 contains 18 residues. Germline loops: CDR1 MNHEY, CDR2 SVGAGI. Here the CDR3 DNA reads TGTGCCAGCGGGAGACTTGGGACAGGGACGACTGGCAATCAGCCCCAGCATTTT. Amino acid sequence: CASGRLGTGTTGNQPQHF.

This clonotype was detected only a few times. The chain is built from TRBV11-3 and TRBJ2-1; D gene ambiguous. The CDR3 has 16 amino acids. Trimming left V 1 base short and J 0 bases short, with 10 bases between. Germline CDR1 and CDR2: SGHNT and YENEEA. The CDR3 bases are TGTGCCAGCAGCTTAGGGGTAGAGACCTCCTACAATGAGCAGTTCTTC. This sequence encodes CASSLGVETSYNEQFF. The full variable domain, rest sourced from reference TRBV11-3 and TRBJ2-1, is EAGVVQSPRYKIIEKKQPVAFWCNPISGHNTLYWYLQNLGQGPELLIRYENEEAVDDSQLPKDRFSAERLKGVDSTLKIQPAELGDSAVYLCASSLGVETSYNEQFFGPGTRLTVL.

This chain joins TRBV7-2 and TRBJ1-2; D is undetermined. V lost 1 base to trimming and J lost 2 bases, with 11 bases between them. CDR1 SGHTA and CDR2 FQGNSA come from the germline V gene. The CDR3 covers 15 residues. This CDR3 is CASSLEGGINYGYTF. CDR3 DNA sequence: TGTGCCAGCAGCTTAGAGGGCGGGATCAACTATGGCTACACCTTC. The full variable domain, rest sourced from reference TRBV7-2 and TRBJ1-2, is GAGVSQSPSNKVTEKGKDVELRCDPISGHTALYWYRQSLGQGLEFLIYFQGNSAPDKSGLPSDRFSAERTGGSVSTLTIQRTQQEDSAVYLCASSLEGGINYGYTFGSGTRLTVV.

The chain couples TRBV6-1 to TRBJ2-7; D tentatively reads TRBD1 or TRBD2 (5 bases each). V lost 8 bases, J lost 6 bases, and 17 bases lay in between. This CDR3 is built from 13 residues. Germline V lookup: CDR1 MNHNS, CDR2 SASEGT. The CDR3 nucleotides read TGTGCCAGCGCACTAAGTCCGAGGGGCGAGCAGTACGTC. It specifies CASALSPRGEQYV.

This clonotype was detected a few times. J is TRBJ1-2 and V is TRBV7-8, with 11 bases identical to TRBD1. The CDR3 is 15 amino acids. Germline V gives CDR1 SGHVS, CDR2 FQNEAQ. Trimming at V came to 2 bases and at J to 5 bases, leaving 4 bases not matched to a gene. The CDR3 protein is CASSLRGQGVYGYTF. CDR3 nucleotides: TGTGCCAGCAGCTTAAGGGGACAGGGGGTTTATGGCTACACCTTC.

V usage is TRBV5-1 and J usage is TRBJ2-2; TRBD1 agrees at 9 bases. The CDR3 has 15 amino acids. V shed 3 bases, J shed 3 bases, and the junction held 3 bases outside the gene matches. Germline lookup yields CDR1 SGHRS and CDR2 YFSETQ. CDR3 bases: TGCGCCAGCAGCTCAGGACAGGGGCACACCGGGGAGCTGTTTTTT. Protein sequence: CASSSGQGHTGELFF.

There are a few counts of this clonotype. The rearrangement joins TRBV3-1 to TRBJ2-7; D is undetermined. The CDR3 spans 14 residues. Germline-derived CDR1 and CDR2 are LGHDT and YNNKEL (reference sequence). Between the trimmed V and J ends, which lost 4 bases and 3 bases, there was a span of 13 bases. DNA of the CDR3: TGTGCCAGCAGCCCGGTGACCCGAGGCTACGAGCAGTACTTC. It is translated as CASSPVTRGYEQYF.

The chain combines TRBV28 with TRBJ2-2; 8 nucleotides match TRBD1. The ends lost 3 bases at V and 0 bases at J; junction bases unmatched: 3. CDR3 length: 16 amino acids. Per germline, CDR1 MDHEN and CDR2 SYDVKM. The CDR3 coding sequence is TGTGCCAGCAGTTTGGACAGGGTGGCGAACACCGGGGAGCTGTTTTTT. This gives the protein CASSLDRVANTGELFF.

This clonotype was recorded a few times. The chain recombines TRBV7-9 with TRBJ2-1, with TRBD1 identical over 9 bases. The V gene's germline CDR1 is SEHNR and CDR2 FQNEAQ (reference sequence). V gave up 3 bases and J gave up 7 bases; unmatched junction bases: 10. CDR3 size: 16 residues. In DNA, the CDR3 is TGTGCCAGCAGCTTCGACAGGGGGTGGGGTATGAATGAGCAGTTCTTC. The encoded protein is CASSFDRGWGMNEQFF.

This clonotype was seen a handful of times. The chain recombines TRBV6-2 or TRBV6-3 with TRBJ1-5; no reliable D call. Looked up from germline, CDR1 is MNHEY and CDR2 is SVGEGT. The V end was cut by 5 bases, the J end by 9 bases, with 11 bases between. CDR3 length equals 12 residues. For the CDR3, the DNA is TGTGCCAGCAGTCCCCCGTTCGGGCCCCAGCATTTT. Translated: CASSPPFGPQHF.

In this sample, this clonotype turned up a few times. This chain connects TRBV20-1 to TRBJ1-4; a weak D match, TRBD1 (6 bases). CDR1 is DFQATT and CDR2 is SNEGSKA in the germline V gene (reference sequence). CDR3 size: 13 residues. The V and J ends lost 7 bases and 5 bases respectively, with 14 bases between them. The CDR3 bases are TGCAGTGTCCCGGGACATAGGAATGAAAAACTGTTTTTT. It yields the protein CSVPGHRNEKLFF.

The J gene is TRBJ2-2, the V gene TRBV15; no reliable D call. Trimming left V 2 bases short and J 6 bases short, with 13 bases between. CDR3 length: 15 amino acids. Germline values: CDR1 LNHNV, CDR2 YYDKDF (reference sequence). The DNA of the CDR3 is TGTGCCACCAGCAGATCCCGGCTTGAGGCCGGGGAGCTGTTTTTT. Translated: CATSRSRLEAGELFF.

This clonotype was seen more than once but under ten times. The chain uses TRBV6-5 and TRBJ1-4; 8 bases fit TRBD1. CDR1 is MNHEY, CDR2 SVGAGI, per germline. The CDR3 length is 15 residues. V lost 3 bases and J lost 4; bases outside the gene matches: 4. CDR3 region: CASSYGDRFNEKLFF. CDR3 bases: TGTGCCAGCAGTTATGGGGACAGGTTTAATGAAAAACTGTTTTTT.

The V call is TRBV7-6, the J call TRBJ2-5, with no clear D. Germline V gene data show CDR1 as SGHVS and CDR2 as FNYEAQ. V was shortened by 5 bases and J by 5 bases, with 12 bases between the two germline ends. This CDR3 spans 13 amino acids. This CDR3 is CASSVGNRETQYF. The CDR3 coding sequence is TGTGCCAGCAGCGTAGGGAACCGGGAGACCCAGTACTTC.

The chain links TRBV4-2 to TRBJ1-1; 7 nucleotides agree with TRBD1. Germline lookup yields CDR1 LGHNA and CDR2 YNFKEQ. The V segment lost 0 bases and the J segment 6 bases; nucleotides outside the gene matches: 4. The CDR3 consists of 14 residues. The DNA for the CDR3 is TGTGCCAGCAGCCAAGAAGGGGGCGCGGCTGAAGCTTTCTTT. Its translation: CASSQEGGAAEAFF.